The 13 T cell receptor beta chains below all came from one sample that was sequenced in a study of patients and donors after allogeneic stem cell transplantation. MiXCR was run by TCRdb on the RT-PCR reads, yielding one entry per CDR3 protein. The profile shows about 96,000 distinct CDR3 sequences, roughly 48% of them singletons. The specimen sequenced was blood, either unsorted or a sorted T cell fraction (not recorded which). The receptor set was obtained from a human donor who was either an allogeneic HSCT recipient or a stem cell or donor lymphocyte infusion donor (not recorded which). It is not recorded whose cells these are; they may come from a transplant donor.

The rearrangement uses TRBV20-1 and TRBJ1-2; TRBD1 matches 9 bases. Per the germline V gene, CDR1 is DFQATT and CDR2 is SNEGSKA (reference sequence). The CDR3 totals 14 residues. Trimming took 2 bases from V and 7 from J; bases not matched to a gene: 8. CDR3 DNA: TGCAGTGCTAGAAGGGACAGGGTTTTGGGTGGCTACACCTTC. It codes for CSARRDRVLGGYTF.

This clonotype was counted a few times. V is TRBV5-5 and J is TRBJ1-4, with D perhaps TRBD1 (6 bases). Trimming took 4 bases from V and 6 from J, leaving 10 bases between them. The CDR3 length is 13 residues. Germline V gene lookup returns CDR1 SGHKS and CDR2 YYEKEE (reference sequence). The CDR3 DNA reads TGTGCCAGCAGCCTGGACAGATATGAAAAACTGTTTTTT. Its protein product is CASSLDRYEKLFF.

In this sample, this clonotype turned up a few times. CDR3 nucleotides: TGCGCCAGCAGCCAAGGCACAGGGGGCAACACTGAAGCTTTCTTT. This sequence encodes CASSQGTGGNTEAFF. The chain is built from TRBV4-3 and TRBJ1-1; 9 bases fit TRBD1. V shed 1 base and J 2 bases; nucleotides not matched to a gene: 2. Germline V gene lookup returns CDR1 LGHNA and CDR2 YSLEER. This CDR3 is built from 15 residues.

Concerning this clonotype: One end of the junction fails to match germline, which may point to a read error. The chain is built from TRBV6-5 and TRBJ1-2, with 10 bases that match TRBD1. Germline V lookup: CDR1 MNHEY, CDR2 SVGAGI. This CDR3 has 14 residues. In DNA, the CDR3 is TGTGCCAGTAGTTACCTGGACAGGGGGTATGGCTACACCTTC. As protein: CASSYLDRGYGYTF.

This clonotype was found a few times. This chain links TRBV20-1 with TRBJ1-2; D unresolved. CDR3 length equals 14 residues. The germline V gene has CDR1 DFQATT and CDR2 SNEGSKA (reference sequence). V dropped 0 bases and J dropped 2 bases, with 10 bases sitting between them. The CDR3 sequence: CSARDDVGNYGYTF. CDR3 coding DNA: TGCAGTGCTAGAGATGACGTGGGGAACTATGGCTACACCTTC.

The CDR3 spells CASSRRDRVRYRDTEAFF. The CDR3 DNA reads TGTGCCAGCAGCCGAAGGGACAGGGTACGATATAGGGACACTGAAGCTTTCTTT. The gene calls are TRBV3-1 and TRBJ1-1; 9 bases line up with TRBD1. The CDR3 covers 18 residues. The V and J ends lost 4 bases and 3 bases, in that order; junction bases with no gene match: 15. Germline V gene sequence: CDR1 LGHDT, CDR2 YNNKEL (reference sequence).

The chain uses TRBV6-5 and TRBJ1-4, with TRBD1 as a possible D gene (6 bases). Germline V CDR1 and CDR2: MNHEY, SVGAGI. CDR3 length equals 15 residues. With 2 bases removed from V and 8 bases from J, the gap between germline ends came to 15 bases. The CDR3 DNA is TGTGCCAGCAGTTACAATCCAGGGGTCGGGGAAAAACTGTTTTTT. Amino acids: CASSYNPGVGEKLFF.

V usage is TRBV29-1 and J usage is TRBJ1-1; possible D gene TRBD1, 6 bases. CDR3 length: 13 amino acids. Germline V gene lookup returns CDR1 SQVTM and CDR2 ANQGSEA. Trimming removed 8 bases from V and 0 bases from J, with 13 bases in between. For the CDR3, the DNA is TGCAGCTCCGGTCAGGGGTTGAACACTGAAGCTTTCTTT. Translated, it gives CSSGQGLNTEAFF.

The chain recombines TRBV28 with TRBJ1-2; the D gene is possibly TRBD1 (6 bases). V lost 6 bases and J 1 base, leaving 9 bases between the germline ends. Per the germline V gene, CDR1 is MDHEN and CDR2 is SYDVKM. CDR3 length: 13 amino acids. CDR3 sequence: CASRVDSNYGYTF. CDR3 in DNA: TGTGCCAGCAGGGTGGACAGTAACTATGGCTACACCTTC.

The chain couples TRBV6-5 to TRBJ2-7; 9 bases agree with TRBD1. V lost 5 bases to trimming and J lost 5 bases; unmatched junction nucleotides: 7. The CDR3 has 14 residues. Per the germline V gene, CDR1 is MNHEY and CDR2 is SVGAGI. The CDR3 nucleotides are TGTGCCAGCAGTCTCCACAGGGGGCTGAACGAGCAGTACTTC. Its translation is CASSLHRGLNEQYF.

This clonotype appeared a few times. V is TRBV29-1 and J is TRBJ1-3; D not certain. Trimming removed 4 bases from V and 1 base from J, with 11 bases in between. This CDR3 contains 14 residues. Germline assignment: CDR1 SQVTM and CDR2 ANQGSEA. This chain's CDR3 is CSVGLGMSGNTIYF. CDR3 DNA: TGCAGCGTTGGGTTGGGGATGTCTGGAAACACCATATATTTT.

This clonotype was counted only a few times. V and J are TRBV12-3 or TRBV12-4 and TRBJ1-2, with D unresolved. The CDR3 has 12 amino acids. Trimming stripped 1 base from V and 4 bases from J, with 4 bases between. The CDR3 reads CASSLDSYGYTF. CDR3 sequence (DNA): TGTGCCAGCAGTTTAGACAGCTATGGCTACACCTTC.

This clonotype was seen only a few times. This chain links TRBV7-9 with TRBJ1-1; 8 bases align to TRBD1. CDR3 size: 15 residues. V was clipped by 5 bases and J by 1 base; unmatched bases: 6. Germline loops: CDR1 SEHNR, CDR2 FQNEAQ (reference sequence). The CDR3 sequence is CASSQRQGQNTEAFF. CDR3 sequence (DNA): TGTGCCAGCAGCCAGCGACAGGGGCAGAACACTGAAGCTTTCTTT. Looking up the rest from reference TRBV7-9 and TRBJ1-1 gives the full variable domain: DTGVSQNPRHKITKRGQNVTFRCDPISEHNRLYWYRQTLGQGPEFLTYFQNEAQLEKSRLLSDRFSAERPKGSFSTLEIQRTEQGDSAMYLCASSQRQGQNTEAFFGQGTRLTVV.